The T cell receptor beta chain under discussion was sequenced for a study of shared clonotypes between healthy human individuals. Whole-study context: The donors, a couple of women and a few men, were aged 18 to 49.

Using immunoSEQ multiplex PCR, the repertoire was profiled, and TCRdb retains in-frame clones only, with some absent. The profile covers 1,500,000 or so clones, with 98% appearing a single time and over 0.3% taken by the ten largest. Germline V CDR1 and CDR2: ENHRY, SYGVKD. V was cut by 0 bases and J by 6 bases, with 14 bases left in between. The CDR3 spans 15 residues. Of note for this clone: Antigen: not known.

The CD4+ fraction was divided into a CD45RA+ naive subset and a CD45RA-negative memory subset. Findings of the study overall: Richness estimates generally favored naive over memory subsets.

The V gene is TRBV10-3, the J gene TRBJ1-2; D uncertain. This sequence was found in a man between 25 and 39 years old in good health. Sequenced material: naive CD4+ T cells sorted from blood. Stated subset: CD45RA+ positively selected. The CDR3, as DNA: TGTGCCATCAGTGAGTCCGGCAAACCCCAAAATGGCTACACCTTC. It is translated as CAISESGKPQNGYTF.